These 29 T cell receptor beta chains came from one sample sequenced in a study of Graves' ophthalmopathy and Graves' hyperthyroidism. The sequenced template was RNA, covering the TCR beta CDR3 region. HTBI primers were used in a first-round RT-PCR, which preceded a second-round multiplex PCR. Each CDR3 protein is one row after TCRdb ran MiXCR on the multiplex PCR reads. The sample has almost 750,000 distinct CDR3 sequences, 35% to 50% seen once. Sequencing was performed on peripheral blood. These receptors came from an adult man with Graves' ophthalmopathy.

About this clonotype itself: The junction differs from germline at one of its ends, possibly a read error. This chain connects TRBV7-9 to TRBJ2-2, with 9 nucleotides matching TRBD2. CDR1 and CDR2 from the germline V gene are SEHNR and FQNEAQ (reference sequence). The CDR3 loop spans 11 amino acids. The CDR3 is CASSRSGGLFF. The CDR3, as DNA: TGTGCCAGCAGCCGTAGCGGGGGGCTGTTTTTT.

The chain uses TRBV20-1 and TRBJ2-7; 7 bases are shared with TRBD1. The germline V gene has CDR1 DFQATT and CDR2 SNEGSKA (reference sequence). The J segment lost 3 bases and the V segment lost 3 bases, leaving 8 bases of the junction unmatched. The CDR3 sequence is 14 residues long. DNA of the CDR3: TGCAGTGCTAGTAAGGGGGCGATATTCTACGAGCAGTACTTC. Protein product: CSASKGAIFYEQYF.

Many counts were recorded for this clonotype. This sequence joins TRBV5-1 and TRBJ1-2; 8 nucleotides agree with TRBD1. This CDR3 has 15 amino acids. V lost 4 bases to trimming and J lost 4 bases; unmatched junction nucleotides: 9. CDR1 is SGHRS, CDR2 YFSETQ, per germline. CDR3 sequence: CASSDQDRGVYGYTF. The CDR3 coding sequence is TGCGCCAGCAGCGACCAAGACAGGGGCGTCTATGGCTACACCTTC. Drawing the rest from reference TRBV5-1 and TRBJ1-2, the complete variable domain is KAGVTQTPRYLIKTRGQQVTLSCSPISGHRSVSWYQQTPGQGLQFLFEYFSETQRNKGNFPGRFSGRQFSNSRSEMNVSTLELGDSALYLCASSDQDRGVYGYTFGSGTRLTVV.

The rearrangement links TRBV20-1 to TRBJ2-7, with D unresolved. Germline V gene sequence: CDR1 DFQATT, CDR2 SNEGSKA (reference sequence). The CDR3 totals 17 residues. Trimming took 0 bases from V and 0 from J, leaving 18 bases between them. DNA of the CDR3: TGCAGTGCTAGAGATATGGCTCCGGAAGGGCTCTCCTACGAGCAGTACTTC. Translated: CSARDMAPEGLSYEQYF.

This clonotype turned up a few times. The rearrangement uses TRBV11-1 and TRBJ2-5; D is perhaps TRBD2 (5 bases). CDR1 and CDR2 from the germline V gene are SGHAT and FQDESV (reference sequence). Trimming cost V 1 base and J 7 bases, with 7 bases left between them. CDR3 size: 12 residues. This CDR3 reads CASSLDSGTQYF. CDR3 DNA sequence: TGTGCCAGCAGCTTAGACAGCGGGACCCAGTACTTC.

The CDR3, as DNA: TGTGCCAGCAGTTACTCAGGACTAGCGGGGAACACCGGGGAGCTGTTTTTT. Amino acid sequence: CASSYSGLAGNTGELFF. The chain recombines TRBV25-1 with TRBJ2-2; TRBD2 matches 11 bases. CDR1 and CDR2 (germline): MGHDK, SYGVNS. Trimming at V came to 5 bases and at J to 1 base, leaving 6 bases not matched to a gene. The CDR3 contains 17 residues.

This clonotype was observed at least ten times. V gene TRBV20-1 combines with J gene TRBJ2-5; no definite D call. This CDR3 is built from 11 residues. Looked up from germline, CDR1 is DFQATT and CDR2 is SNEGSKA (reference sequence). Trimming removed 5 bases at V and 10 bases at J, with 14 bases between. In DNA, the CDR3 is TGCAGTGCTGTGGAATCGGGCTACCAGTACTTC. It yields the protein CSAVESGYQYF.

The chain joins TRBV6-5 to TRBJ1-3; D remains ambiguous. Trimming stripped 7 bases from V and 4 bases from J, with 5 bases between. This CDR3 is built from 11 residues. The germline CDR1 and CDR2 sequences are MNHEY and SVGAGI. The CDR3 region has the DNA TGTGCCAGCACGAAAGGAAACACCATATATTTT. Translation: CASTKGNTIYF.

The V call is TRBV2, the J call TRBJ2-7; 11 bases align to TRBD2. V was clipped by 3 bases and J by 2 bases; unmatched bases: 6. CDR3 size: 16 residues. The germline CDR1 and CDR2 sequences are SNHLY and FYNNEI. CDR3 region: CASSDLTSGATYEQYF. CDR3 coding DNA: TGTGCCAGCAGTGACTTGACTAGCGGGGCTACCTACGAGCAGTACTTC.

This clonotype occurred once. This chain's CDR3 is CASRVTSGARNEQFF. CDR3 nucleotides: TGTGCCAGCAGGGTAACTAGCGGGGCACGCAATGAGCAGTTCTTC. The chain combines TRBV2 with TRBJ2-1; 10 bases line up with TRBD2. CDR1 is SNHLY, CDR2 FYNNEI, per germline. The CDR3 length is 15 residues. Trimming at V came to 6 bases and at J to 6 bases, leaving 8 bases not matched to a gene.

The chain employs TRBV10-1 and TRBJ2-6; 7 nucleotides agree with TRBD1. The CDR3 runs to 19 residues. The trim removed 6 bases at V and 0 bases at J, leaving 14 bases unmatched. Germline assignment: CDR1 WNHNN and CDR2 SYGVQD (reference sequence). The CDR3 bases are TGCGCCAGCAGCCAAGTCGTGGGGACAGTGAGCTCTGGGGCCAACGTCCTGACTTTC. It encodes CASSQVVGTVSSGANVLTF.

The chain is built from TRBV7-9 and TRBJ2-7; D remains unclear. The length of the CDR3 is 13 residues. Between the trimmed V and J ends, which lost 11 bases and 6 bases, there was a span of 20 bases. CDR1 and CDR2 (germline): SEHNR, FQNEAQ (reference sequence). CDR3 nucleotide sequence: TGTGCCTGGAGTGTGATGGTTACGGGCGAGCAGTACTTC. Protein sequence: CAWSVMVTGEQYF.

The chain is built from TRBV25-1 and TRBJ2-2; D is perhaps TRBD2 (5 bases). The germline V gene encodes CDR1 MGHDK and CDR2 SYGVNS. There are 11 residues in the CDR3. This CDR3 reads CASAKTGELFF. CDR3 coding DNA: TGTGCTAGCGCAAAGACCGGGGAGCTGTTTTTT.

This clonotype was observed at least ten times. The chain joins TRBV9 to TRBJ2-6; D may be TRBD1 (6 bases). Trimming pared 4 bases from V and 2 bases from J, leaving 13 bases between. The length of the CDR3 is 16 residues. CDR1 is SGDLS and CDR2 is YYNGEE in the germline V gene. The CDR3 here is CASSPNRATGANVLTF. CDR3 coding DNA: TGTGCCAGCAGCCCCAACAGGGCCACTGGGGCCAACGTCCTGACTTTC.

Remarks on this clonotype: The junction and the germline gene differ at one end; a read error may be behind it. CDR3 nucleotide sequence: TGTGCCAGCAGCTTAGCGGAGGGGGTGTCTGCTTTC. Residues: CASSLAEGVSAF. The V call is TRBV7-9, the J call TRBJ2-6; D is tentatively TRBD1 or TRBD2 (6 bases each). The germline V gene encodes CDR1 SEHNR and CDR2 FQNEAQ (reference sequence). This CDR3 comprises 12 residues.

There are many counts of this clonotype. The genes are TRBV29-1 and TRBJ1-4, with no clear D. The germline gives CDR1 SQVTM, CDR2 ANQGSEA. The V gene lost 5 bases and the J gene lost 2 bases, with 9 bases spanning the gap. The CDR3 totals 13 residues. The CDR3, as DNA: TGCAGCGTTCAAGGTCAGACTAATGAAAAACTGTTTTTT. It translates to CSVQGQTNEKLFF. The whole variable domain, filled in from reference TRBV29-1 and TRBJ1-4, reads SAVISQKPSRDICQRGTSLTIQCQVDSQVTMMFWYRQQPGQSLTLIATANQGSEATYESGFVIDKFPISRPNLTFSTLTVSNMSPEDSSIYLCSVQGQTNEKLFFGSGTQLSVL.

In its sample, this clonotype was seen a few times. One end of the junction fails to match germline, which may point to a read error. The gene calls are TRBV24-1 and TRBJ1-5; 7 nucleotides match TRBD1. Germline V CDR1 and CDR2: KGHDR, SFDVKD. The CDR3 totals 14 residues. The CDR3: CASSPTRQGQPQHF. The CDR3 bases are TGTGCCAGCAGTCCAACTAGACAGGGTCAGCCCCAGCATTTT.

This clonotype was recorded many times. The V call is TRBV2, the J call TRBJ1-4; D possibly corresponds to TRBD1 (6 bases). The germline V gene has CDR1 SNHLY and CDR2 FYNNEI. Trimming stripped 7 bases from V and 2 bases from J, with 14 bases between. This CDR3 has 15 residues. CDR3 nucleotides: TGTGCCAGCAACGTTGGACAGTCGACTAATGAAAAACTGTTTTTT. It is translated as CASNVGQSTNEKLFF.

This clonotype was counted between two and nine times. The J gene is TRBJ1-4, the V gene TRBV20-1; maybe TRBD1 (5 bases). This CDR3 comprises 15 residues. With 0 bases removed from V and 6 bases from J, the gap between germline ends came to 14 bases. The germline V gene has CDR1 DFQATT and CDR2 SNEGSKA (reference sequence). The CDR3 sequence: CSARDYGGRDEKLFF. CDR3 coding DNA: TGCAGTGCTAGAGATTATGGGGGACGGGATGAAAAACTGTTTTTT.

Concerning this clonotype itself: The junction does not match germline at one end; this may be a read error. The chain joins TRBV24-1 to TRBJ1-1; 7 bases agree with TRBD1. The germline gives CDR1 KGHDR, CDR2 SFDVKD. CDR3 size: 13 residues. The CDR3 region is CAASATGSTEAFF. CDR3 in DNA: TGTGCCGCCAGTGCGACAGGGAGCACTGAAGCTTTCTTT.

This clonotype appeared a few times. The genes are TRBV7-9 and TRBJ2-7; TRBD2 aligns across 13 bases. J lost 5 bases, V lost 5 bases, and 6 bases had no gene match. The CDR3 is made up of 15 amino acids. Germline V gene sequence: CDR1 SEHNR, CDR2 FQNEAQ (reference sequence). The CDR3 DNA reads as TGTGCCAGCAGCCCACCGACTAGCGGGAGGCACGAGCAGTACTTC. It translates to CASSPPTSGRHEQYF. The full variable domain, rest sourced from reference TRBV7-9 and TRBJ2-7, is DTGVSQNPRHKITKRGQNVTFRCDPISEHNRLYWYRQTLGQGPEFLTYFQNEAQLEKSRLLSDRFSAERPKGSFSTLEIQRTEQGDSAMYLCASSPPTSGRHEQYFGPGTRLTVT.

This chain uses TRBV20-1 with TRBJ2-7; perhaps TRBD1 as D (6 bases). V was trimmed by 5 bases and J by 2 bases, leaving 13 bases between them. Germline CDR1 DFQATT, CDR2 SNEGSKA (reference sequence). This CDR3 contains 13 residues. This chain's CDR3 is CSALRGGAYEQYF. Written as DNA, the CDR3 is TGCAGTGCTCTTAGAGGGGGAGCCTACGAGCAGTACTTC.

The J gene is TRBJ2-6, the V gene TRBV2; TRBD1 is a possible D gene (6 bases). With 3 bases removed from V and 4 bases from J, the gap between germline ends came to 10 bases. The CDR3 length is 15 residues. Germline values: CDR1 SNHLY, CDR2 FYNNEI. The CDR3 nucleotides read TGTGCCAGCAGTGACGTCGGACAGGGGGCCAACGTCCTGACTTTC. This codes for CASSDVGQGANVLTF.

This clonotype was counted between two and nine times. The rearrangement uses TRBV6-1 and TRBJ1-6; 7 nucleotides agree with TRBD1. CDR1 and CDR2 from the germline V gene are MNHNS and SASEGT. CDR3 length: 14 amino acids. The V and J ends lost 6 bases and 7 bases, in that order; junction bases with no gene match: 6. The CDR3 DNA reads TGTGCCAGCAGCGACGGGACAGAAAATTCACCCCTCCACTTT. Translated: CASSDGTENSPLHF.

This clonotype was detected only a few times. The chain employs TRBV6-1 and TRBJ1-2; the D gene is possibly TRBD1 (5 bases). The CDR3 is 10 amino acids. Germline V lookup: CDR1 MNHNS, CDR2 SASEGT. The ends were cut back, 8 bases at V and 8 bases at J, with 9 bases in the middle. CDR3 in DNA: TGTGCCAGCGGGACGGCGGGCTACACCTTC. Its protein product is CASGTAGYTF.

J is TRBJ2-5 and V is TRBV2, with 12 bases fitting TRBD2. The germline gives CDR1 SNHLY, CDR2 FYNNEI. The junction had 14 bases not matched to a gene; V was cut back by 6 bases and J by 0 bases. The CDR3 runs to 19 residues. The CDR3 reads CASSHSAGTSGQHQETQYF. CDR3 sequence (DNA): TGTGCCAGCAGCCATTCTGCCGGGACTAGCGGGCAACACCAAGAGACCCAGTACTTC.

This clonotype was found a few times. CDR3 coding DNA: TGTGCCAGCAGCCAAGTCCGGGGACAGGAGTCCTACGAGCAGTACTTC. This translates into CASSQVRGQESYEQYF. The V and J genes are TRBV5-5 and TRBJ2-7; 8 positions agree with TRBD1. The V segment lost 4 bases and the J segment 1 base; nucleotides outside the gene matches: 10. Germline V gene sequence: CDR1 SGHKS, CDR2 YYEKEE (reference sequence). The CDR3 is made up of 16 amino acids.

Regarding this clonotype: A single base separates this from a much larger clone, so it may be a read error. This chain links TRBV24-1 with TRBJ2-6; D unclear. Per the germline V gene, CDR1 is KGHDR and CDR2 is SFDVKD. The CDR3 spans 19 residues. Trimming removed 0 bases at V and 0 bases at J, with 14 bases between. CDR3 DNA: TGTGCCACCAGTGATTTGCTGAAGGACCTTGGCTCTGGGGCCAACGTCCTGACTTTC. Amino acid sequence: CATSDLLKDLGSGANVLTF.

The table lists this clonotype with many counts. V is TRBV19 and J is TRBJ1-5, with D unresolved. Trimming shortened V by 6 bases and J by 1 base, and 16 bases separated the two germline ends. The CDR3 consists of 16 residues. Germline CDR1 and CDR2: LNHDA and SQIVND (reference sequence). The CDR3 sequence: CASSKKDGRSNQPQHF. The CDR3, as DNA: TGTGCCAGTAGCAAGAAGGACGGCAGAAGCAATCAGCCCCAGCATTTT.